Below, 31 T cell receptor beta chains from the same sample are listed, as sequenced in a study of metastatic and nonmetastatic thyroid tumors. Ahead of thyroid surgery, no patient had received treatment of any kind. TCRdb re-called the PCR reads with MiXCR. This repertoire shows some 84,000 clones, 8% to 9.5% found once; its top ten account for more than 8%. The material sequenced was blood. The source of these receptors is a female donor with papillary thyroid cancer or a benign thyroid nodule (not recorded which). Some clones in this sample may be carry-over from other donors' samples.

This clone was recorded at least ten times. This rearrangement joins TRBV6-1 to TRBJ2-7, with D possibly matching TRBD1 (5 bases). From germline, CDR1 is MNHNS and CDR2 SASEGT. The CDR3 loop spans 14 amino acids. The germline V and J ends were trimmed by 3 bases and 2 bases, with 11 bases remaining between them. The CDR3 sequence is CASSEPGLPYEQYF. The CDR3 DNA reads as TGTGCCAGCAGTGAGCCAGGGCTACCCTACGAGCAGTACTTC.

This clone appeared a few times. A much larger clone lies one base from this, so it may be a read error. The V gene is TRBV24-1, the J gene TRBJ2-5; perhaps D is TRBD1 or TRBD2 (5 bases each). The CDR3 contains 11 residues. Germline V gene sequence: CDR1 KGHDR, CDR2 SFDVKD. V gave up 3 bases and J gave up 13 bases, with 11 bases separating them. CDR3 bases: TGTGCCACCAGTGATGGCAGGGACCGGTACTTC. It yields the protein CATSDGRDRYF.

Points on this clone: Possible read error: a much larger clone is one base away. The V gene is TRBV29-1, the J gene TRBJ2-7, with D perhaps TRBD2 (7 bases). CDR1 and CDR2 (germline): SQVTM, ANQGSEA. The CDR3 has 15 amino acids. CDR3 residues: CSAELAARGGYEQYF. CDR3 nucleotide sequence: TGCAGCGCTGAACTTGCGGCCAGGGGAGGGTACGAGCAGTACTTC.

At least ten counts were recorded for this clone. V is TRBV7-2 and J is TRBJ1-5, with 11 bases matching TRBD1. With 1 base clipped from V and 9 bases from J, the junction kept 2 bases outside the gene matches. In germline, CDR1 is SGHTA, CDR2 FQGNSA. The CDR3 is 14 amino acids. DNA of the CDR3: TGTGCCAGCAGCTTAGGGACAGGGGGCTGGCCCCAGCATTTT. Residues: CASSLGTGGWPQHF.

This chain connects TRBV15 to TRBJ2-1; D may match TRBD1 or TRBD2 (5 bases each). Trimming stripped 5 bases from V and 8 bases from J, with 16 bases between. The CDR3 spans 14 residues. From germline, CDR1 is LNHNV and CDR2 YYDKDF (reference sequence). CDR3 nucleotide sequence: TGTGCCACCAGCCCACCCGAGGGGATCCATGAGCAGTTCTTC. This translates into CATSPPEGIHEQFF.

This clone was observed many times. V gene TRBV20-1 combines with J gene TRBJ2-5; D perhaps matches TRBD1 (6 bases). CDR1 is DFQATT and CDR2 is SNEGSKA in the germline V gene (reference sequence). The CDR3 has 16 residues. The ends were cut back, 5 bases at V and 2 bases at J, with 21 bases in the middle. CDR3 protein: CSAVGFLGQYQETQYF. CDR3 nucleotides: TGCAGTGCTGTAGGATTTCTCGGACAGTATCAAGAGACCCAGTACTTC.

This clone was seen many times. The genes are TRBV9 and TRBJ1-1, with unresolved D. Germline-derived CDR1 and CDR2 are SGDLS and YYNGEE. Trimming stripped 4 bases from V and 1 base from J, with 14 bases between. The CDR3 is made up of 15 amino acids. In nucleotides, the CDR3 is TGTGCCAGCAGCCCAAGACACGTTCCGAACACTGAAGCTTTCTTT. Protein: CASSPRHVPNTEAFF.

This clone was seen many times. The V gene is TRBV7-3, the J gene TRBJ2-7, with 10 bases that match TRBD2. Losses at the gene ends were 2 bases for V and 5 bases for J; bases not matched to a gene: 3. Germline values: CDR1 SGHTA, CDR2 FQGTGA. The CDR3 is made up of 14 amino acids. The CDR3 DNA reads as TGTGCCAGCAGCTTAGGTACTAGCGGGGACGAGCAGTACTTC. Its protein product is CASSLGTSGDEQYF. Together with reference TRBV7-3 and TRBJ2-7, the CDR3 gives the full variable domain: GAGVSQTPSNKVTEKGKYVELRCDPISGHTALYWYRQSLGQGPEFLIYFQGTGAADDSGLPNDRFFAVRPEGSVSTLKIQRTERGDSAVYLCASSLGTSGDEQYFGPGTRLTVT.

This clone was counted at least ten times. The CDR3 reads CASSLDRAGGRRETQYF. CDR3 coding DNA: TGTGCCAGCAGCTTAGATCGGGCGGGGGGAAGACGGGAGACCCAGTACTTC. The chain couples TRBV11-2 to TRBJ2-5, with 8 bases fitting TRBD2. V shed 0 bases, J shed 5 bases, and the junction held 11 bases outside the gene matches. CDR1 and CDR2 (germline): SGHAT, FQNNGV. The CDR3 length is 17 residues.

There are many counts of this clone. The chain joins TRBV20-1 to TRBJ2-5, with a weak D call TRBD1 (5 bases). Per the germline V gene, CDR1 is DFQATT and CDR2 is SNEGSKA (reference sequence). V lost 1 base to trimming and J lost 2 bases, with 11 bases between them. This CDR3 comprises 14 residues. CDR3 loop: CSARGGAGQETQYF. DNA of the CDR3: TGCAGTGCTAGAGGGGGCGCAGGGCAAGAGACCCAGTACTTC.

In its sample, this clone was seen many times. The chain employs TRBV7-9 and TRBJ1-1, with D possibly being TRBD1 (6 bases). Germline V gene sequence: CDR1 SEHNR, CDR2 FQNEAQ (reference sequence). CDR3 length equals 14 residues. V gave up 3 bases and J gave up 5 bases, with 13 bases separating them. CDR3 sequence reads: CASSFGGRGTEAFF. The CDR3 DNA follows: TGTGCCAGCAGCTTCGGGGGGCGGGGTACTGAAGCTTTCTTT.

Comments on this clone: A read error is possible here, since a much larger clone lies one base away. The chain recombines TRBV11-2 with TRBJ2-2; D possibly matches TRBD1 or TRBD2 (6 bases each). The CDR3 consists of 15 residues. Trimming pared 4 bases from V and 6 bases from J, leaving 15 bases between. Germline loops: CDR1 SGHAT, CDR2 FQNNGV. For the CDR3, the DNA is TGTGCCAGCAGCTCAGACCGGGGGCTCGCCGGGGAGCTGTTTTTT. Its translation: CASSSDRGLAGELFF.

This clone was recorded many times. The chain recombines TRBV12-3 or TRBV12-4 with TRBJ2-7; perhaps TRBD1 as D (6 bases). Trimming cost V 5 bases and J 4 bases, with 24 bases left between them. The CDR3 extends over 17 amino acids. DNA of the CDR3: TGTGCCAGCAGTCTATCCAGGGTACAGGGCAGAAGGTACGAGCAGTACTTC. Residues: CASSLSRVQGRRYEQYF.

This clone was found many times. The chain joins TRBV3-1 to TRBJ1-1, with D possibly matching TRBD1 (5 bases). The CDR3 covers 17 residues. The germline gives CDR1 LGHDT, CDR2 YNNKEL (reference sequence). The V and J ends lost 1 base and 4 bases respectively, with 19 bases between them. The CDR3 DNA reads as TGTGCCAGCAGCCAAGTGTACCAGGGAAAGGAGGGCACTGAAGCTTTCTTT. Protein: CASSQVYQGKEGTEAFF.

This clone was detected ten times or more. The V call is TRBV19, the J call TRBJ2-6, with TRBD2 as a possible D gene (5 bases). This CDR3 is built from 16 residues. The V end lost 5 bases, the J end lost 0 bases, and 11 bases lay between the germline ends. The V gene's germline CDR1 is LNHDA and CDR2 SQIVND (reference sequence). The CDR3 sequence: CASSEGSPSGANVLTF. The CDR3 DNA reads TGTGCCAGTAGTGAGGGCAGCCCCTCTGGGGCCAACGTCCTGACTTTC.

This clone came up many times. The rearrangement joins TRBV19 to TRBJ1-5; D is undetermined. V lost 8 bases and J 0 bases, leaving 20 bases between the germline ends. This CDR3 comprises 17 residues. Germline CDR1 reads LNHDA; CDR2 reads SQIVND (reference sequence). The CDR3 reads CASLSSLPWASNQPQHF. The DNA of the CDR3 is TGTGCCAGTTTGTCTTCACTGCCTTGGGCTAGCAATCAGCCCCAGCATTTT.

CDR3 amino acids: CASSLEGGGTEAFF. The CDR3, as DNA: TGTGCCAGCAGTTTAGAAGGAGGGGGCACTGAAGCTTTCTTT. This chain uses TRBV12-3 or TRBV12-4 with TRBJ1-1; a weak D match, TRBD1 (6 bases). Trimming left V 1 base short and J 4 bases short, with 10 bases between. The CDR3 totals 14 residues.

This clone came up many times. V is TRBV6-1 and J is TRBJ2-5; TRBD1 agrees at 8 bases. Trimming took 5 bases from V and 2 from J; bases not matched to a gene: 10. CDR1 is MNHNS, CDR2 SASEGT, per germline. This CDR3 contains 16 residues. CDR3 region: CASSSHGTGLQETQYF. CDR3 DNA: TGTGCCAGCAGTAGCCATGGGACAGGCCTACAAGAGACCCAGTACTTC.

This clone was seen more than once but under ten times. V gene TRBV2 combines with J gene TRBJ2-5; 7 bases are shared with TRBD2. The CDR3 is 14 amino acids. J lost 1 base, V lost 4 bases, and 3 bases had no gene match. Germline V lookup: CDR1 SNHLY, CDR2 FYNNEI. The DNA for the CDR3 is TGTGCCAGCAGTGCCGGGACTACCCAAGAGACCCAGTACTTC. Its protein is CASSAGTTQETQYF.

The chain's CDR3 is CSARVLAPGTDTQYF. The CDR3 DNA reads TGCAGTGCTAGGGTACTAGCGCCGGGCACAGATACGCAGTATTTT. The V call is TRBV20-1, the J call TRBJ2-3; TRBD2 matches at 7 bases. In germline, CDR1 is DFQATT, CDR2 SNEGSKA (reference sequence). There are 15 residues in the CDR3. J lost 1 base, V lost 3 bases, and 7 bases had no gene match.

This clone was seen ten or more times. The rearrangement joins TRBV19 to TRBJ2-5; D perhaps matches TRBD2 (6 bases). Trimming removed 10 bases from V and 7 bases from J, with 16 bases in between. There are 12 residues in the CDR3. Germline loops: CDR1 LNHDA, CDR2 SQIVND (reference sequence). The CDR3 is CATLSQGGTQYF. The CDR3, as DNA: TGTGCCACCTTAAGCCAGGGAGGGACCCAGTACTTC. Using reference TRBV19 and TRBJ2-5 for the parts outside the CDR3, the full variable domain is DGGITQSPKYLFRKEGQNVTLSCEQNLNHDAMYWYRQDPGQGLRLIYYSQIVNDFQKGDIAEGYSVSREKKESFPLTVTSAQKNPTAFYLCATLSQGGTQYFGPGTRLLVL.

This clone was counted at least ten times. The chain has TRBV12-3 or TRBV12-4 and TRBJ2-7, with TRBD1 as a possible D gene (6 bases). The CDR3 has 18 amino acids. Trimming pared 3 bases from V and 0 bases from J, leaving 21 bases between. The CDR3 sequence: CASSFSDLQGLSSYEQYF. CDR3 in DNA: TGTGCCAGCAGTTTTAGTGATCTACAGGGCCTAAGCTCCTACGAGCAGTACTTC.

This clone was seen a handful of times. This may stem from a read error, because a much larger clone lies one nucleotide away. This rearrangement joins TRBV2 to TRBJ1-1; 9 positions agree with TRBD1. CDR1 and CDR2 from the germline V gene are SNHLY and FYNNEI. This CDR3 spans 16 amino acids. This chain's CDR3 is CASSGDRERFGTESFF. In nucleotides, the CDR3 is TGTGCCAGCAGTGGGGACAGGGAAAGATTTGGCACTGAATCTTTCTTT.

Ten or more counts support this clone. The chain is built from TRBV12-5 and TRBJ1-2; D is possibly TRBD1 (5 bases). V was cut by 9 bases and J by 3 bases, with 23 bases left in between. The germline gives CDR1 LGHNT, CDR2 FRNRAP. This CDR3 comprises 16 residues. CDR3 sequence (DNA): TGTGCTAGCCCGGGGACGGCACACGCTGGGGACTATGGCTACACCTTC. As protein: CASPGTAHAGDYGYTF.

This clone was observed a handful of times. The rearrangement uses TRBV5-6 and TRBJ1-1; 8 positions match TRBD1. Looked up from germline, CDR1 is SGHDT and CDR2 is YYEEEE. The V and J ends lost 4 bases and 6 bases, in that order; junction bases with no gene match: 8. This CDR3 contains 14 residues. This CDR3 is CASSIRQGRSEAFF. In nucleotides, the CDR3 is TGTGCCAGCAGCATCCGACAGGGGCGCTCTGAAGCTTTCTTT.

The table lists this clone with a count of one. This sequence may be a read error, since a much larger clone differs from it by one base. The chain combines TRBV5-6 with TRBJ2-5; possibly TRBD1 or TRBD2 for D (5 bases each). Germline V CDR1 and CDR2: SGHDT, YYEEEE. V was cut by 2 bases and J by 7 bases, with 15 bases left in between. This CDR3 has 14 amino acids. The CDR3 here is CASSFGDGAGTQYF. The DNA of the CDR3 is TGTGCCAGCAGCTTTGGTGACGGGGCAGGGACCCAGTACTTC. The variable domain in full, with the rest retrieved from reference TRBV5-6 and TRBJ2-5, is DAGVTQSPTHLIKTRGQQVTLRCSPKSGHDTVSWYQQALGQGPQFIFQYYEEEERQRGNFPDRFSGHQFPNYSSELNVNALLLGDSALYLCASSFGDGAGTQYFGPGTRLLVL.

In its sample, this clone was seen many times. The V gene is TRBV12-3 or TRBV12-4, the J gene TRBJ2-7; D possibly corresponds to TRBD1 (5 bases). V was clipped by 5 bases and J by 0 bases, with 11 bases between them. The CDR3 extends over 14 amino acids. The CDR3 nucleotides are TGTGCCAGCAGTGTGGACATAGCCTCCTACGAGCAGTACTTC. Amino acid sequence: CASSVDIASYEQYF.

This clone was seen many times. V usage is TRBV28 and J usage is TRBJ2-7; D might be TRBD1 (5 bases). The CDR3 is made up of 11 amino acids. Trimming took 6 bases from V and 5 from J, leaving 8 bases between them. CDR1 MDHEN and CDR2 SYDVKM come from the germline V gene. This chain's CDR3 is CASSPDNEQYF. The CDR3 DNA is TGTGCCAGCAGCCCGGACAACGAGCAGTACTTC.

This clone has ten or more counts. The V call is TRBV12-3 or TRBV12-4, the J call TRBJ1-5; 8 positions match TRBD1. The CDR3 runs 15 residues. The ends lost 1 base at V and 3 bases at J; junction bases unmatched: 2. CDR3 nucleotide sequence: TGTGCCAGCAGTTTAGTACAGGGGGACAATCAGCCCCAGCATTTT. As protein: CASSLVQGDNQPQHF.

This clone was seen at least ten times. CDR3 sequence reads: CASSLTKNLRYNEQFF. The CDR3 nucleotides read TGTGCCAGCAGCTTAACTAAGAACCTCCGTTACAATGAGCAGTTCTTC. This chain links TRBV7-3 with TRBJ2-1; no reliable D call. There are 16 residues in the CDR3. V lost 0 bases to trimming and J lost 4 bases, with 13 bases between them. The germline CDR1 and CDR2 sequences are SGHTA and FQGTGA.

The V gene is TRBV28, the J gene TRBJ1-5; D gene ambiguous. Germline CDR1 and CDR2: MDHEN and SYDVKM. The V end was cut by 3 bases, the J end by 9 bases, with 15 bases between. The CDR3 consists of 14 residues. Here the CDR3 DNA reads TGTGCCAGCAGTTTGTACGGGCCCAATGCGCCCCAGCATTTT. It encodes CASSLYGPNAPQHF.